This T cell receptor (beta chain) was recovered during a study of CD8 T cells in ankylosing spondylitis (dated by TCRdb to 2017 to 2019). Describing the broader study: To find TCR variants linked to disease, the study profiled T cell receptor beta repertoires in ankylosing spondylitis patients and healthy donors. In total, the full study cohort was made up of over a hundred healthy donors and 25 ankylosing spondylitis patients. Peripheral blood samples were taken, and synovial fluid was additionally collected from ankylosing spondylitis patients.

Comment on this clonotype: The antigen it recognizes is unknown. It has no much larger one-base neighbor in the sample; base qualities were not kept.

Paper-wide results and their limitations: A TCR beta motif made up of several highly homologous amino acid variants appeared to be characteristic of blood from ankylosing spondylitis patients. The disease-linked clones showed a CD8+ phenotype and occurred at relatively low frequencies in peripheral blood. Some motif variants were previously reported in synovial fluid and blood of reactive arthritis patients, suggesting common disease-initiation mechanisms. According to the report, matched synovial fluid samples from ankylosing spondylitis patients were significantly enriched for the disease-linked clones.

Data came from an Illumina HiSeq 2500. Quantitative 5'-RACE with molecular barcodes was used to prepare TCR beta libraries. Processing in the source paper ran as follows. A new computational method based on a probabilistic model of VDJ rearrangement was used to identify disease-linked TCR variants. TCRdb cleaned the public reads at Q25 with fastp, built clones with MiXCR and kept in-frame beta chains. Each CDR3 protein gets just one entry, which takes the most common genes and DNA from the rows behind it. Here the V and J calls rest on TCRdb's processing, not on the authors' analysis. The sample data list approximately 440,000 distinct CDR3 sequences, and more than 15% of these were observed just once. The biggest ten clones account for around 0.92% of the sample. The V and J ends are trimmed by 6 bases and 5 bases, leaving 10 bases between them. From its cysteine to its phenylalanine, the CDR3 spans 12 amino acids. The DNA shown is the 36-base CDR3, in frame from base 1. CDR1 is given as MNHEY and CDR2 as SVGAGI, both from the germline V gene.

The TCR was taken from a male donor with ankylosing spondylitis. This sequence uses TRBV6-5 and TRBJ1-2; the D gene is possibly TRBD1, with 6 bases matching. The specimen was blood, either unsorted or a sorted T cell fraction (not recorded which). The base sequence is TGTGCCAGCAGGCGGGACAAGTATGGCTACACCTTC. Translated, this gives CASRRDKYGYTF.